This T cell receptor (beta chain) was captured in a study of cytomegalovirus exposure and HLA in healthy donors. General study points: Published work reported that the classifier diagnosed cytomegalovirus status with high specificity and sensitivity.

The CDR3 consists of 14 residues. Germline CDR1 reads SGHTA; CDR2 reads FQGNSA. V dropped 4 bases and J dropped 6 bases, with 13 bases sitting between them. TCRdb's table, derived via immunoSEQ multiplex PCR, lists solely in-frame clones and lacks some. This table has tens of thousands of clones, just over 90% appearing once. As concerns this clone: Its antigen is unidentified.

This chain links TRBV7-2 with TRBJ1-5; D is possibly TRBD1 (6 bases). This clonotype was obtained from a young man in good health and CMV-seronegative. The sequencing input was PBMCs. CDR3 DNA sequence: TGTGCCAGCAGCTCTCAGGGGAATGTTCAGCCCCAGCATTTT. It specifies CASSSQGNVQPQHF.